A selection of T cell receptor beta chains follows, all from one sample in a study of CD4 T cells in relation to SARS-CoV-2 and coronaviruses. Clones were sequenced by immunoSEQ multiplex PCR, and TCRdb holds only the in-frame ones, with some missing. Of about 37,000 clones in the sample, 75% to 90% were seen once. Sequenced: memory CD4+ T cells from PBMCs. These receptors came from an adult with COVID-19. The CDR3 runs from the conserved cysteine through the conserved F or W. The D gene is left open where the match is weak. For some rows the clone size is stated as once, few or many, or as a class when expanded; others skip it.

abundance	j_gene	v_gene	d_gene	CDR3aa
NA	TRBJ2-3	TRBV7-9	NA	CASSQQGWGTDTQYF
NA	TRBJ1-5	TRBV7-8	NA	CASSLNRDDNQPQHF
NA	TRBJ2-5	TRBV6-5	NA	CASTRYGDNQETQYF
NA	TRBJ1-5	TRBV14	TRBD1	CASSQVGEQGPNQPQHF
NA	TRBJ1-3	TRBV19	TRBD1	CASSTPTGGNTIYF
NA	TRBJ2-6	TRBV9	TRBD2	CASSASLAGGRGANVLTF
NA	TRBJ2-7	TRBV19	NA	CASSRRGPPYEQYF
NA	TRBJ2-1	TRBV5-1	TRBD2	CASSSSSGYNNEQFF
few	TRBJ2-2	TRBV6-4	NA	CASSPHPENTGELFF
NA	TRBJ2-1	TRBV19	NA	CASSINPLFRRQFF
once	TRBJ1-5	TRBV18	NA	CASSLDTNQPQHF
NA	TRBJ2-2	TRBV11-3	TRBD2	CASSPGLAGSGELFF